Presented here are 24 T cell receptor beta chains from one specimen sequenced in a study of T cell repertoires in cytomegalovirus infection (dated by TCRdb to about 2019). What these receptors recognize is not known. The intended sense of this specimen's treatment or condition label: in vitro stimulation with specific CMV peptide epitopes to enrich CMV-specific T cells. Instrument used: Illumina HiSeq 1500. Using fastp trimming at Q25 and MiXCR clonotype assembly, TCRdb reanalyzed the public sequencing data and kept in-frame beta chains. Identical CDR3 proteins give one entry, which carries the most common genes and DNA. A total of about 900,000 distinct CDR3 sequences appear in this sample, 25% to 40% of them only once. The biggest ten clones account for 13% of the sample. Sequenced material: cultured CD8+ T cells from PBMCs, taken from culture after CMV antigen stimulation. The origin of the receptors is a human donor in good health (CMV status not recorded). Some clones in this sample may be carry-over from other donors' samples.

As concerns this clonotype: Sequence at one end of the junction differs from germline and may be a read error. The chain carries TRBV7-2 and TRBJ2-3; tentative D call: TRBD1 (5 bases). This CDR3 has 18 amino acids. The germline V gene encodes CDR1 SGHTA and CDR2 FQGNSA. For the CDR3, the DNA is TGTGCCAGCACCCCCTACCCTTTGGAAGGGAAGGGGCACAGATACGCAGTATTT. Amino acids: CASTPYPLEGKGHRYAVF.

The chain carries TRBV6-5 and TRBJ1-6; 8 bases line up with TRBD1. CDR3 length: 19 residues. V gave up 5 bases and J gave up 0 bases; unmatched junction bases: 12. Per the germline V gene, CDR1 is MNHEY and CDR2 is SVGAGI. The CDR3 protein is CASSTGDRTHLSYNSPLHF. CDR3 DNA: TGTGCCAGCAGTACAGGGGACAGGACCCACCTCTCCTATAATTCACCCCTCCACTTT.

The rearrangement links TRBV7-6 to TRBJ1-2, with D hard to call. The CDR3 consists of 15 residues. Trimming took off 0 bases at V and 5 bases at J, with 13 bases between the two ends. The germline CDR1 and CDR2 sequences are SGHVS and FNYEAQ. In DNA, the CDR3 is TGTGCCAGCAGCTTAGCGCGGGAAGGGCGGTATGGCTACACCTTC. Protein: CASSLAREGRYGYTF.

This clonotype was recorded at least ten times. CDR3 protein: CASSLEAGEKLFF. CDR3 bases: TGTGCCAGCAGCTTAGAGGCCGGTGAAAAACTGTTTTTT. V usage is TRBV7-6 and J usage is TRBJ1-4, with no clear D. CDR3 length: 13 residues. In germline, CDR1 is SGHVS, CDR2 FNYEAQ. With 1 base removed from V and 7 bases from J, the gap between germline ends came to 7 bases.

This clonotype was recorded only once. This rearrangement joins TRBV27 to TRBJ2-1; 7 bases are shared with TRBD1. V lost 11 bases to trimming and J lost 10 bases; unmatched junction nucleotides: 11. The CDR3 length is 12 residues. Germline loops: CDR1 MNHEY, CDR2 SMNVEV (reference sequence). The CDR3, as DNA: TGTGCCTGCTTGAGGGGGCCTGGCGAGCAGTTCTTC. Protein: CACLRGPGEQFF.

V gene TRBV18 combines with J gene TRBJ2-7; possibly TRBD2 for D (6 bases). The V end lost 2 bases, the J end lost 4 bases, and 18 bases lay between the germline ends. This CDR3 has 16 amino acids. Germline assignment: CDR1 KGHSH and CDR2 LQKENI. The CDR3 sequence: CASSPGGGLKGYEQYV. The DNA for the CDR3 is TGTGCCAGCTCACCAGGGGGAGGACTAAAAGGATACGAGCAGTACGTC.

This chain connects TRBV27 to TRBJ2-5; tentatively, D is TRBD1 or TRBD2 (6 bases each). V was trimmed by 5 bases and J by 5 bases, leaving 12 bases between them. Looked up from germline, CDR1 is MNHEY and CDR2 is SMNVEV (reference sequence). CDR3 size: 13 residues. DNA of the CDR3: TGTGCCAGCAGTGGGGGGCTGGGGGAGACCCAGTACTTC. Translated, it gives CASSGGLGETQYF.

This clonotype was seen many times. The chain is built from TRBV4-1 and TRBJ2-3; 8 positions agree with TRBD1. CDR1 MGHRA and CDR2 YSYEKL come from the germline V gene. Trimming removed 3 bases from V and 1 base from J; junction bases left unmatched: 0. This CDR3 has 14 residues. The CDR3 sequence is CASSQTGGTDTQYF. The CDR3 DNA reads TGCGCCAGCAGCCAGACAGGGGGCACAGATACGCAGTATTTT.

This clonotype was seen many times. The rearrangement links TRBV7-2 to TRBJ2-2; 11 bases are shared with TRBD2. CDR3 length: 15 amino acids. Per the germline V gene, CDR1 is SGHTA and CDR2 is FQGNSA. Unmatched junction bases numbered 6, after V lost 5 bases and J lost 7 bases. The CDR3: CASSSSGGAHGELFF. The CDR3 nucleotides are TGTGCCAGCAGCAGTAGCGGGGGGGCCCACGGGGAGCTGTTTTTT. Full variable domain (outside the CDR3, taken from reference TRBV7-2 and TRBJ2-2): GAGVSQSPSNKVTEKGKDVELRCDPISGHTALYWYRQSLGQGLEFLIYFQGNSAPDKSGLPSDRFSAERTGGSVSTLTIQRTQQEDSAVYLCASSSSGGAHGELFFGEGSRLTVL.

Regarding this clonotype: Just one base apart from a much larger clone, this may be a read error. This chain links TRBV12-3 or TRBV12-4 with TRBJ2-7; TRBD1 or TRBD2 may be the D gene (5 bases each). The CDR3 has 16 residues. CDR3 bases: TGTGTCAGCAGTTGGCTCAGGGACCCTCCACCCTACGAGCAGTACTTC. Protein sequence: CVSSWLRDPPPYEQYF.

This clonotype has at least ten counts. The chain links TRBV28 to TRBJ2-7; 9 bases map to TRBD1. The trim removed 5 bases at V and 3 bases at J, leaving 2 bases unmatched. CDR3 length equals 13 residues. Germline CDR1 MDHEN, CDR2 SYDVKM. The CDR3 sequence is CASSLTGGYEQYV. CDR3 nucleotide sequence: TGTGCCAGCAGTCTGACAGGGGGCTACGAGCAGTACGTC.

Written as DNA, the CDR3 is TGTGCCAGCAGCTTAGCCTCCTCGACGGGGTACCAAGAGACCCAGTACTTC. Protein product: CASSLASSTGYQETQYF. This chain connects TRBV7-6 to TRBJ2-5; D may be TRBD2 (5 bases). Trimming stripped 0 bases from V and 0 bases from J, with 14 bases between. This CDR3 has 17 residues. Germline V gene data show CDR1 as SGHVS and CDR2 as FNYEAQ.

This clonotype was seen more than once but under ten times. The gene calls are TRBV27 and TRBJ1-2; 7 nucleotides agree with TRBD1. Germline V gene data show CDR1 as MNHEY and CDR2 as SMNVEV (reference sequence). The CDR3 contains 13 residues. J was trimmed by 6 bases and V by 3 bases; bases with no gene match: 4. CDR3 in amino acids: CASSFDRAHGYTF. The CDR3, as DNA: TGTGCCAGCAGTTTCGACAGGGCTCATGGCTACACCTTC.

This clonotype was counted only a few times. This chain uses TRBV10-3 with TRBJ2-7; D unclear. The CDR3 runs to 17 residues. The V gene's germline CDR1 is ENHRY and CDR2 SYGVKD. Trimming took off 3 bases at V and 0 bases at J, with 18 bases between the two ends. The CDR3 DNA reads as TGTGCCATCAGTGAAAGGGCAGCCACACGGAGCTCCTACGAGCAGTACTTC. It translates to CAISERAATRSSYEQYF.

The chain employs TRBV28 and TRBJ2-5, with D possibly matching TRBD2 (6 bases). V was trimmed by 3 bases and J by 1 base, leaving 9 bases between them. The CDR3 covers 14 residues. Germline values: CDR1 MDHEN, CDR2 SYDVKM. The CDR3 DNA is TGTGCCAGCAGTTTGTTCGGGAGCCAAGAGACCCAGTACTTC. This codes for CASSLFGSQETQYF.

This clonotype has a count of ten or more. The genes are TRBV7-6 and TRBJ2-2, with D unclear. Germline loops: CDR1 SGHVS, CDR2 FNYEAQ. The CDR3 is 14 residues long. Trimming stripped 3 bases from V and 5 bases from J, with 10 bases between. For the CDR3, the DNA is TGTGCCAGCAGCTTCGGATCGGATACCGGGGAGCTGTTTTTT. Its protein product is CASSFGSDTGELFF. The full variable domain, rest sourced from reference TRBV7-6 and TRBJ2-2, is GAGVSQSPRYKVTKRGQDVALRCDPISGHVSLYWYRQALGQGPEFLTYFNYEAQQDKSGLPNDRFSAERPEGSISTLTIQRTEQRDSAMYRCASSFGSDTGELFFGEGSRLTVL.

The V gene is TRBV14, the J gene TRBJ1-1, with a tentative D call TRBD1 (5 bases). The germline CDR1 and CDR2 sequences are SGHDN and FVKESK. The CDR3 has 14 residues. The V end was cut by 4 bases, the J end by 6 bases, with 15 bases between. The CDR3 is CASSRFRVQAEAFF. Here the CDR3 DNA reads TGTGCCAGCAGCCGTTTCAGGGTTCAGGCTGAAGCTTTCTTT.

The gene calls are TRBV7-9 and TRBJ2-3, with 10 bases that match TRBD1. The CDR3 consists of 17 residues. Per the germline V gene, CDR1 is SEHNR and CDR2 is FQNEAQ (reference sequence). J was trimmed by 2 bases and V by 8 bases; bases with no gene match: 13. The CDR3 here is CASGSATGGVFTDTQYF. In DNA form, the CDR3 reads TGTGCCAGCGGTTCCGCGACAGGGGGCGTGTTCACAGATACGCAGTATTTT.

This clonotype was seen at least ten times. CDR3 in amino acids: CASSLGQGVLDEQYV. The CDR3 region has the DNA TGTGCCAGCAGCTTAGGCCAGGGTGTATTGGACGAGCAGTACGTC. This chain uses TRBV7-9 with TRBJ2-7; perhaps TRBD1 as D (5 bases). V lost 1 base and J lost 5, with 15 bases in between. CDR3 length equals 15 residues. Germline V gives CDR1 SEHNR, CDR2 FQNEAQ (reference sequence).

The CDR3, as DNA: TGTGCCAGCAGCATACCTGCGACAGGGGGCAACACTGAAGCTTTCTTT. Residues: CASSIPATGGNTEAFF. This chain uses TRBV2 with TRBJ1-1; TRBD1 agrees at 10 bases. CDR3 length: 16 amino acids. V lost 6 bases and J lost 2; bases outside the gene matches: 9. The germline gives CDR1 SNHLY, CDR2 FYNNEI.

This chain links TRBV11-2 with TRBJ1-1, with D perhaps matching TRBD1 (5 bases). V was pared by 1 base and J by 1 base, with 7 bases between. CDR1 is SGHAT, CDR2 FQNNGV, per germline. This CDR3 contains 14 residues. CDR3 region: CASSLGQPNTEAFF. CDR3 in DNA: TGTGCCAGCAGCTTAGGACAGCCGAACACTGAAGCTTTCTTT.

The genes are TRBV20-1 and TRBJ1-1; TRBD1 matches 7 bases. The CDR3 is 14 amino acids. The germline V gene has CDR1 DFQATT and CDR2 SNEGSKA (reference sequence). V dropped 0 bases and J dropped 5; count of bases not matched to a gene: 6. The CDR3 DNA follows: TGCAGTGCTAGAGATCTAGGGGGCAGGACTGAAGCTTTCTTT. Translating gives CSARDLGGRTEAFF.

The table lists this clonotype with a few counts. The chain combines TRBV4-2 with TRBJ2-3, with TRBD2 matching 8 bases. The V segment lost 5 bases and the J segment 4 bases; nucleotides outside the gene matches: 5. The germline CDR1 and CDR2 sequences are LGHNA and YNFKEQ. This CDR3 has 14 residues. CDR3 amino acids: CASSIGGAPDTQYF. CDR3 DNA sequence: TGTGCCAGCAGCATCGGGGGGGCCCCAGATACGCAGTATTTT.

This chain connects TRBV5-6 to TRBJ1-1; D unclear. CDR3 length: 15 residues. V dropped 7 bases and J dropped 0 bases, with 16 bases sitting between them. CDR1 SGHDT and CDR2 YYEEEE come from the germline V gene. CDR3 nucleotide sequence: TGTGCCAGCGTCGATTGGCGGGGAATGAACACTGAAGCTTTCTTT. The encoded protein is CASVDWRGMNTEAFF.